This T cell receptor (beta chain) was obtained from a study of technical replicates of blood from four donors. The trim removed 3 bases at V and 7 bases at J, leaving 10 bases unmatched. Germline CDR1 reads LNHDA; CDR2 reads SQIVND (reference sequence). CDR3 length: 17 amino acids. This clone appeared once. Data came from immunoSEQ multiplex PCR; TCRdb stores just in-frame clones and leaves some out. Altogether under 100,000 clones are present, 90% to 95% being singletons, with the ten largest covering roughly 0.34%. This TCR was recovered from a human donor in good health. V gene TRBV19 combines with J gene TRBJ2-4; 12 bases are shared with TRBD2. The sample consisted of T cells isolated from PBMCs. CDR3 sequence reads: CASSIPASGRAMNIQYF. The CDR3 region has the DNA TGTGCCAGTAGTATCCCCGCTAGCGGGAGGGCCATGAACATTCAGTACTTC. Full variable domain (outside the CDR3, taken from reference TRBV19 and TRBJ2-4): DGGITQSPKYLFRKEGQNVTLSCEQNLNHDAMYWYRQDPGQGLRLIYYSQIVNDFQKGDIAEGYSVSREKKESFPLTVTSAQKNPTAFYLCASSIPASGRAMNIQYFGAGTRLSVL.